A single sample is the source of the 26 T cell receptor beta chains below, sequenced in a study of shared clonotypes between healthy human individuals. Assay used: immunoSEQ multiplex PCR; TCRdb lists only in-frame clones, some missing. The sample has 2 million to 2.5 million clones; around 95% are singletons. Specimen: naive CD4+ T cells sorted from blood. Noted subset: CD45RA+ positively selected. The receptors originated from a man between 18 and 35 years old in good health.

CDR3 DNA: TGTGCCAGCAGCTTAGTTGGAAAGAACACCGGGGAGCTGTTTTTT. It encodes CASSLVGKNTGELFF. The chain recombines TRBV11-2 with TRBJ2-2; D uncertain. The germline V gene has CDR1 SGHAT and CDR2 FQNNGV. V lost 1 base to trimming and J lost 1 base, with 7 bases between them. There are 15 residues in the CDR3.

This sequence joins TRBV19 and TRBJ1-5, with a possible D match to TRBD1 (5 bases). The V end lost 5 bases, the J end lost 0 bases, and 11 bases lay between the germline ends. This CDR3 is built from 15 residues. CDR1 LNHDA and CDR2 SQIVND come from the germline V gene (reference sequence). The CDR3 sequence: CASSAETGSNQPQHF. CDR3 in DNA: TGTGCCAGTAGTGCCGAAACAGGTAGCAATCAGCCCCAGCATTTT.

This chain links TRBV11-2 with TRBJ2-5, with TRBD1 matching 10 bases. V gave up 4 bases and J gave up 2 bases; unmatched junction bases: 4. The CDR3 has 15 residues. Germline assignment: CDR1 SGHAT and CDR2 FQNNGV. DNA for the CDR3: TGTGCCAGCAGCTCCGGGACAGGGGTTCAAGAGACCCAGTACTTC. This codes for CASSSGTGVQETQYF.

The sample holds one count of this clone. Other nucleotide sequences in the sample specify the same CDR3. This rearrangement joins TRBV28 to TRBJ2-2, with D perhaps matching TRBD2 (5 bases). V was clipped by 2 bases and J by 5 bases, with 6 bases between them. The germline CDR1 and CDR2 sequences are MDHEN and SYDVKM. The CDR3 is 13 residues long. The CDR3 DNA follows: TGTGCCAGCAGTTTAGGAGGAACCGGGGAGCTGTTTTTT. As protein: CASSLGGTGELFF. Drawing the rest from reference TRBV28 and TRBJ2-2, the complete variable domain is DVKVTQSSRYLVKRTGEKVFLECVQDMDHENMFWYRQDPGLGLRLIYFSYDVKMKEKGDIPEGYSVSREKKERFSLILESASTNQTSMYLCASSLGGTGELFFGEGSRLTVL.

In this sample, this clone turned up once. The rearrangement joins TRBV19 to TRBJ1-4; D is unresolved. Looked up from germline, CDR1 is LNHDA and CDR2 is SQIVND (reference sequence). Trimming removed 4 bases at V and 0 bases at J, with 9 bases between. This CDR3 contains 15 residues. The CDR3 coding sequence is TGTGCCAGTAGTAAGACGGGTCCAACTAATGAAAAACTGTTTTTT. Its translation: CASSKTGPTNEKLFF.

V and J are TRBV6-5 and TRBJ2-7, with 9 bases aligning to TRBD1. Per germline, CDR1 MNHEY and CDR2 SVGAGI. Losses at the gene ends were 4 bases for V and 3 bases for J; bases not matched to a gene: 7. This CDR3 contains 15 residues. This CDR3 reads CASSSRDRAGYEQYF. In DNA form, the CDR3 reads TGTGCCAGCAGTTCCCGGGACAGGGCTGGCTACGAGCAGTACTTC.

The gene calls are TRBV30 and TRBJ2-5; 8 positions match TRBD2. The V gene end was trimmed by 5 bases and the J gene end by 4 bases; junction bases not matched to a gene: 6. The CDR3 is made up of 13 amino acids. Germline V gene lookup returns CDR1 GTSNPN and CDR2 SVGIG (reference sequence). CDR3 protein: CAWAGGLTETQYF. Here the CDR3 DNA reads TGTGCCTGGGCGGGGGGATTGACAGAGACCCAGTACTTC.

This clone occurred once. The CDR3 spells CASSLGGTGVWNEQFF. CDR3 nucleotide sequence: TGTGCCAGCAGCTTAGGAGGTACAGGGGTATGGAATGAGCAGTTCTTC. This rearrangement joins TRBV7-2 to TRBJ2-1; TRBD1 agrees at 7 bases. Germline V gene data show CDR1 as SGHTA and CDR2 as FQGNSA. V dropped 1 base and J dropped 7; count of bases not matched to a gene: 10. The CDR3 runs to 16 residues. The variable domain in full, completed from reference TRBV7-2 and TRBJ2-1, reads GAGVSQSPSNKVTEKGKDVELRCDPISGHTALYWYRQSLGQGLEFLIYFQGNSAPDKSGLPSDRFSAERTGGSVSTLTIQRTQQEDSAVYLCASSLGGTGVWNEQFFGPGTRLTVL.

This clone turned up a few times. The chain recombines TRBV9 with TRBJ1-5; D is ambiguous. The CDR3 loop spans 13 amino acids. With 0 bases removed from V and 5 bases from J, the gap between germline ends came to 6 bases. Germline loops: CDR1 SGDLS, CDR2 YYNGEE. This chain's CDR3 is CASSVAGYQPQHF. As DNA, the CDR3 is TGTGCCAGCAGCGTAGCTGGTTATCAGCCCCAGCATTTT.

As regards this clone: Within the sample, other DNA sequences also encode this same CDR3. The V call is TRBV9, the J call TRBJ2-3; either TRBD1 or TRBD2 may fit D (5 bases each). This CDR3 is built from 13 residues. From germline, CDR1 is SGDLS and CDR2 YYNGEE. With 4 bases removed from V and 4 bases from J, the gap between germline ends came to 10 bases. CDR3 loop: CASSPRGADTQYF. The CDR3 DNA reads as TGTGCCAGCAGCCCTAGAGGGGCAGATACGCAGTATTTT.

The rearrangement uses TRBV9 and TRBJ2-3; 9 bases map to TRBD2. J was trimmed by 9 bases and V by 0 bases; bases with no gene match: 11. The CDR3 covers 16 residues. Germline values: CDR1 SGDLS, CDR2 YYNGEE. Here the CDR3 reads CASSVVIAGAQDTQYF. CDR3 DNA sequence: TGTGCCAGCAGCGTAGTAATAGCGGGGGCCCAGGACACGCAGTATTTT.

The CDR3 region has the DNA TGTGCCTGGAGTGTGGCGGGGAATATGGGGGAGCAGTTCTTC. Residues: CAWSVAGNMGEQFF. The chain links TRBV30 to TRBJ2-1; the D gene is possibly TRBD2 (6 bases). Trimming removed 0 bases from V and 10 bases from J, with 16 bases in between. The germline gives CDR1 GTSNPN, CDR2 SVGIG (reference sequence). The CDR3 sequence is 14 residues long.

This chain connects TRBV6-1 to TRBJ2-7; perhaps TRBD1 as D (6 bases). Germline CDR1 is MNHNS and CDR2 is SASEGT. The CDR3 is 15 amino acids. V shed 8 bases and J shed 6 bases, with 23 bases lying between them. The CDR3 nucleotides are TGTGCCAGCCAGTCCGCGACAGGACTCGGGTCCGAGCAGTACTTC. Translated, it gives CASQSATGLGSEQYF.

This clone was counted a single time. The V and J genes are TRBV5-1 and TRBJ1-4, with 7 bases aligning to TRBD1. V lost 7 bases, J lost 0 bases, and 3 bases stayed unmatched. Germline V gene sequence: CDR1 SGHRS, CDR2 YFSETQ. CDR3 length: 14 amino acids. CDR3 residues: CASGTGATNEKLFF. As DNA, the CDR3 is TGCGCCAGCGGAACAGGGGCAACTAATGAAAAACTGTTTTTT.

This sequence joins TRBV5-4 and TRBJ1-6; D ambiguous. Per germline, CDR1 SGHNT and CDR2 YYREEE (reference sequence). CDR3 length: 15 amino acids. V dropped 4 bases and J dropped 7 bases, with 15 bases sitting between them. The CDR3 sequence: CASSTQDGRNSPLHF. CDR3 DNA: TGTGCCAGCAGCACCCAGGACGGGAGAAATTCACCCCTCCACTTT.

The chain uses TRBV2 and TRBJ2-7; possible D gene TRBD2, 5 bases. Per the germline V gene, CDR1 is SNHLY and CDR2 is FYNNEI. The CDR3 spans 14 residues. V was trimmed by 8 bases and J by 3 bases, leaving 17 bases between them. CDR3 region: CASLNPGTHYEQYF. Here the CDR3 DNA reads TGTGCCAGCTTGAACCCGGGAACCCACTACGAGCAGTACTTC. Filled out from reference TRBV2 and TRBJ2-7, the complete variable domain reads EPEVTQTPSHQVTQMGQEVILRCVPISNHLYFYWYRQILGQKVEFLVSFYNNEISEKSEIFDDQFSVERPDGSNFTLKIRSTKLEDSAMYFCASLNPGTHYEQYFGPGTRLTVT.

Regarding this clone: This specimen includes other DNA sequences encoding the same CDR3. The chain links TRBV28 to TRBJ1-2; D is unresolved. The CDR3 has 12 amino acids. Deletions cut 3 bases from V and 4 bases from J, with 6 bases between. The germline CDR1 and CDR2 sequences are MDHEN and SYDVKM. The CDR3 loop reads CASSFSSYGYTF. The CDR3 bases are TGTGCCAGCAGTTTCAGCTCCTATGGCTACACCTTC.

The chain has TRBV2 and TRBJ1-2; 9 bases agree with TRBD1. V shed 6 bases and J 13 bases; nucleotides not matched to a gene: 12. The CDR3 loop spans 13 amino acids. CDR1 and CDR2 (germline): SNHLY, FYNNEI. CDR3 sequence (DNA): TGTGCCAGCAGGGGACAGGGCATCCCGCATTTCACCTTC. Protein: CASRGQGIPHFTF.

The chain combines TRBV7-9 with TRBJ2-5; 8 nucleotides match TRBD2. CDR3 length: 16 residues. Germline V lookup: CDR1 SEHNR, CDR2 FQNEAQ (reference sequence). V dropped 2 bases and J dropped 2; count of bases not matched to a gene: 7. The CDR3 DNA reads as TGTGCCAGCAGCTTACTCTCAGCGGGGGAGCAAGAGACCCAGTACTTC. Translated, it gives CASSLLSAGEQETQYF.

The chain recombines TRBV6-5 with TRBJ1-5, with no clear D. Trimming took off 4 bases at V and 5 bases at J, with 12 bases between the two ends. Germline values: CDR1 MNHEY, CDR2 SVGAGI. The CDR3 spans 14 residues. CDR3 in amino acids: CASSSFRSDQPQHF. The CDR3 nucleotides are TGTGCCAGCAGTTCCTTCCGGTCGGATCAGCCCCAGCATTTT.

This chain joins TRBV11-1 and TRBJ2-3; possibly TRBD1 or TRBD2 for D (5 bases each). The CDR3 runs 13 residues. V was shortened by 5 bases and J by 4 bases, with 10 bases between the two germline ends. Germline V lookup: CDR1 SGHAT, CDR2 FQDESV (reference sequence). DNA for the CDR3: TGTGCCAGCAGCGAAGGGACGGCAGATACGCAGTATTTT. Translation gives CASSEGTADTQYF.

The chain combines TRBV18 with TRBJ2-1; D gene unclear. This CDR3 region has 13 residues. The V gene lost 6 bases and the J gene lost 3 bases, with 9 bases spanning the gap. Germline assignment: CDR1 KGHSH and CDR2 LQKENI. The CDR3 region has the DNA TGTGCCAGCTCCCTTACAAGCTACAATGAGCAGTTCTTC. As protein: CASSLTSYNEQFF.

The CDR3 loop is CASSDIAGGGKTQYF. The CDR3 DNA sequence: TGTGCCAGCAGCGACATAGCGGGAGGGGGTAAGACCCAGTACTTC. The chain uses TRBV2 and TRBJ2-5; TRBD2 agrees at 11 bases. The V and J ends lost 6 bases and 6 bases, in that order; junction bases with no gene match: 9. The length of the CDR3 is 15 residues. Germline V gene data show CDR1 as SNHLY and CDR2 as FYNNEI.

The genes are TRBV10-3 and TRBJ1-3; 10 nucleotides match TRBD1. Germline lookup yields CDR1 ENHRY and CDR2 SYGVKD. The junction had 1 base not matched to a gene; V was cut back by 0 bases and J by 2 bases. The CDR3 is 16 residues long. The CDR3 here is CAISESGQGTGNTIYF. Here the CDR3 DNA reads TGTGCCATCAGTGAGTCGGGACAGGGGACTGGAAACACCATATATTTT.

The chain has TRBV6-1 and TRBJ2-1; 7 bases are shared with TRBD2. This CDR3 has 14 amino acids. Germline V gene sequence: CDR1 MNHNS, CDR2 SASEGT. The trim removed 3 bases at V and 1 base at J, leaving 0 bases unmatched. CDR3 nucleotide sequence: TGTGCCAGCAGTGAGGGGGGGTCCTACAATGAGCAGTTCTTC. Its protein is CASSEGGSYNEQFF.

The chain uses TRBV4-1 and TRBJ2-3; D gene uncertain. CDR1 and CDR2 from the germline V gene are MGHRA and YSYEKL. This CDR3 contains 17 residues. Between the trimmed V and J ends, which lost 2 bases and 4 bases, there was a span of 19 bases. CDR3 sequence: CASSQMDAQKGADTQYF. CDR3 DNA sequence: TGCGCCAGCAGCCAAATGGACGCCCAAAAGGGCGCAGATACGCAGTATTTT.